These T cell receptor beta chains were read from a single sample in a study of cytomegalovirus exposure and HLA in healthy donors. The protocol was immunoSEQ multiplex PCR, while the TCRdb copy is restricted to in-frame clones and leaves out a portion. This sample has some 90,000 clones, with 81% found just once. The source material was PBMCs. The receptors shown here come from a woman aged 65 to 85 in good health and CMV-seropositive. The CDR3 runs from the conserved cysteine through the conserved F or W. A D gene is named only where the DNA matches it firmly. A row's size may be missing; if present it is once, few, many or a size class.

d_call: TRBD2
clone_size: NA
v_call: TRBV19
j_call: TRBJ2-7
cdr3_aa: CASSYLAGGYEQYF
cdr3_nt: TGTGCCAGTAGTTACCTAGCGGGAGGCTACGAGCAGTACTTC

d_call: TRBD2
clone_size: NA
v_call: TRBV7-3
j_call: TRBJ2-3
cdr3_aa: CASSSLTLAGGRTDTQYF
cdr3_nt: TGTGCCAGCAGCTCTTTAACACTAGCGGGAGGGCGCACAGATACGCAGTATTTT

d_call: TRBD2
clone_size: NA
v_call: TRBV28
j_call: TRBJ2-3
cdr3_aa: CASSYHTSGRTDTQYF
cdr3_nt: TGTGCCAGCAGTTATCATACTAGCGGGCGCACAGATACGCAGTATTTT

d_call: NA
clone_size: NA
v_call: TRBV9
j_call: TRBJ1-2
cdr3_aa: CASSVDGGKGYGYTF
cdr3_nt: TGTGCCAGCAGCGTAGATGGGGGGAAAGGCTATGGCTACACCTTC

d_call: NA
clone_size: NA
v_call: TRBV7-2
j_call: TRBJ2-1
cdr3_aa: CASSLTRSSYNEQFF
cdr3_nt: TGTGCCAGCAGCTTGACTAGAAGCTCCTACAATGAGCAGTTCTTC

d_call: NA
clone_size: NA
v_call: TRBV10-3
j_call: TRBJ1-1
cdr3_aa: CAIRGEAGEAFF
cdr3_nt: TGTGCCATCAGGGGGGAGGCGGGAGAAGCTTTCTTT

d_call: TRBD1
clone_size: NA
v_call: TRBV7-2
j_call: TRBJ2-2
cdr3_aa: CASSASGTVTGELFF
cdr3_nt: TGTGCCAGCAGCGCCTCTGGGACAGTTACCGGGGAGCTGTTTTTT

d_call: TRBD2
clone_size: NA
v_call: TRBV28
j_call: TRBJ2-2
cdr3_aa: CASSAGTSGSIGELFF
cdr3_nt: TGTGCCAGCAGCGCCGGGACTAGCGGCTCGATCGGGGAGCTGTTTTTT

d_call: NA
clone_size: NA
v_call: TRBV28
j_call: TRBJ2-7
cdr3_aa: CASSLGSPIPYEQYF
cdr3_nt: TGTGCCAGCAGTTTAGGGAGCCCTATACCCTACGAGCAGTACTTC

d_call: NA
clone_size: NA
v_call: TRBV9
j_call: TRBJ2-3
cdr3_aa: CASSVVGSSSTDTQYF
cdr3_nt: TGTGCCAGCAGCGTAGTCGGGAGCTCTAGCACAGATACGCAGTATTTT

d_call: TRBD1
clone_size: NA
v_call: TRBV5-1
j_call: TRBJ2-1
cdr3_aa: CASSTQGASEQFF
cdr3_nt: TGCGCCAGCAGCACCCAGGGGGCAAGCGAGCAGTTCTTC

d_call: TRBD1
clone_size: NA
v_call: TRBV19
j_call: TRBJ1-2
cdr3_aa: CASSSDRVGPQGYTF
cdr3_nt: TGTGCCAGTAGTTCGGACAGGGTCGGACCCCAGGGCTACACCTTC

d_call: TRBD2
clone_size: NA
v_call: TRBV4-3
j_call: TRBJ2-3
cdr3_aa: CASSRGLAGFTDTQYF
cdr3_nt: TGCGCCAGCAGCCGTGGGCTAGCGGGATTTACAGATACGCAGTATTTT

d_call: TRBD2
clone_size: NA
v_call: TRBV19
j_call: TRBJ2-3
cdr3_aa: CASSIKAGGVYTQYF
cdr3_nt: TGTGCCAGTAGTATAAAAGCGGGAGGGGTGTATACGCAGTATTTT

d_call: NA
clone_size: NA
v_call: TRBV2
j_call: TRBJ2-1
cdr3_aa: CASSYVQGGGTYNEQFF
cdr3_nt: TGTGCCAGCAGTTACGTCCAAGGGGGAGGGACCTACAATGAGCAGTTCTTC

d_call: NA
clone_size: once
v_call: TRBV10-3
j_call: TRBJ1-5
cdr3_aa: CAISERSNQPQHF
cdr3_nt: TGTGCCATCAGTGAGCGTAGCAATCAGCCCCAGCATTTT

d_call: NA
clone_size: few
v_call: TRBV5-6
j_call: TRBJ1-5
cdr3_aa: CASSFYSLNQPQHF
cdr3_nt: TGTGCCAGCAGCTTTTACAGCTTAAATCAGCCCCAGCATTTT

d_call: NA
clone_size: NA
v_call: TRBV4-1
j_call: TRBJ2-1
cdr3_aa: CASSQDPSSYNEQFF
cdr3_nt: TGCGCCAGCAGCCAAGACCCGAGCTCCTACAATGAGCAGTTCTTC

d_call: NA
clone_size: NA
v_call: TRBV27
j_call: TRBJ2-7
cdr3_aa: CASSQRRGYEQYF
cdr3_nt: TGTGCCAGCAGTCAGAGAAGGGGGTACGAGCAGTACTTC

d_call: NA
clone_size: NA
v_call: TRBV7-2
j_call: TRBJ2-1
cdr3_aa: CASSLGTPQGSYNEQFF
cdr3_nt: TGTGCCAGCAGCTTAGGGACCCCTCAGGGCTCCTACAATGAGCAGTTCTTC

d_call: TRBD2
clone_size: NA
v_call: TRBV10-1
j_call: TRBJ2-1
cdr3_aa: CASSEGLANEQFF
cdr3_nt: TGCGCCAGCAGTGAGGGACTAGCGAATGAGCAGTTCTTC

d_call: TRBD1
clone_size: NA
v_call: TRBV7-7
j_call: TRBJ2-7
cdr3_aa: CASSLVQGSEQYF
cdr3_nt: TGTGCTAGCAGCTTAGTACAGGGGAGCGAGCAGTACTTC

d_call: NA
clone_size: NA
v_call: TRBV2
j_call: TRBJ1-1
cdr3_aa: CASTYQAKGDEAFF
cdr3_nt: TGTGCCAGCACATATCAGGCTAAGGGGGATGAAGCTTTCTTT

d_call: NA
clone_size: NA
v_call: TRBV6-6
j_call: TRBJ1-5
cdr3_aa: CASSYPGQFSNQPQHF
cdr3_nt: TGTGCCAGCAGTTACCCGGGACAATTTAGCAATCAGCCCCAGCATTTT

d_call: TRBD1
clone_size: NA
v_call: TRBV28
j_call: TRBJ2-7
cdr3_aa: CASSFDAPGGEYEQYF
cdr3_nt: TGTGCCAGCAGTTTTGATGCGCCAGGGGGAGAATACGAGCAGTACTTC

d_call: NA
clone_size: medium-sized
v_call: TRBV5-4
j_call: TRBJ2-1
cdr3_aa: CASTPWGRVYNEQFF
cdr3_nt: TGTGCCAGCACCCCGTGGGGCCGGGTTTACAATGAGCAGTTCTTC

d_call: NA
clone_size: few
v_call: TRBV29-1
j_call: TRBJ1-1
cdr3_aa: CSVGYGGRAFF
cdr3_nt: TGCAGCGTTGGTTACGGCGGGAGAGCTTTCTTT

d_call: TRBD2
clone_size: NA
v_call: TRBV11-2
j_call: TRBJ2-7
cdr3_aa: CASSLAGLAGGLSSYEQYF
cdr3_nt: TGTGCCAGCAGCTTAGCGGGACTAGCGGGCGGACTGAGCTCCTACGAGCAGTACTTC

d_call: TRBD1
clone_size: NA
v_call: TRBV6-6
j_call: TRBJ1-4
cdr3_aa: CASSSRDSERLFF
cdr3_nt: TGTGCCAGCAGCTCTCGGGACAGCGAAAGGCTGTTTTTT

d_call: TRBD1
clone_size: NA
v_call: TRBV18
j_call: TRBJ1-2
cdr3_aa: CASSFSTADRGHGYTF
cdr3_nt: TGTGCCAGCTCATTCTCGACCGCTGACAGGGGACATGGCTACACCTTC

d_call: TRBD1
clone_size: NA
v_call: TRBV5-6
j_call: TRBJ1-3
cdr3_aa: CASSLDLGQGVNTIYF
cdr3_nt: TGTGCCAGCAGCTTGGACTTAGGCCAGGGGGTAAACACCATATATTTT

d_call: TRBD1
clone_size: NA
v_call: TRBV5-8
j_call: TRBJ2-3
cdr3_aa: CASSYDRDPDTQYF
cdr3_nt: TGTGCCAGCAGCTATGACAGGGATCCAGATACGCAGTATTTT

d_call: TRBD2
clone_size: NA
v_call: TRBV2
j_call: TRBJ2-1
cdr3_aa: CASNREAHNEQFF
cdr3_nt: TGTGCCAGCAATCGGGAGGCCCACAATGAGCAGTTCTTC

d_call: NA
clone_size: NA
v_call: TRBV4-3
j_call: TRBJ2-3
cdr3_aa: CASSQALANDGDTQYF
cdr3_nt: TGCGCCAGCAGCCAAGCCCTAGCGAATGATGGGGATACGCAGTATTTT

d_call: TRBD1
clone_size: NA
v_call: TRBV5-1
j_call: TRBJ2-7
cdr3_aa: CASSLSTGELGEQYF
cdr3_nt: TGCGCCAGCAGCTTGTCGACAGGGGAATTGGGCGAGCAGTACTTC

d_call: NA
clone_size: NA
v_call: TRBV5-1
j_call: TRBJ2-7
cdr3_aa: CASSLDGGTTYEQYF
cdr3_nt: TGCGCCAGCAGCTTGGATGGGGGCACAACCTACGAGCAGTACTTC

d_call: NA
clone_size: once
v_call: TRBV27
j_call: TRBJ1-1
cdr3_aa: CASSLSLGIRNTEAFF
cdr3_nt: TGTGCCAGCAGTTTATCGCTCGGGATCCGGAACACTGAAGCTTTCTTT

d_call: NA
clone_size: NA
v_call: TRBV5-1
j_call: TRBJ1-3
cdr3_aa: CASSLGVISGNTIYF
cdr3_nt: TGCGCCAGCAGCCTCGGGGTTATCTCTGGAAACACCATATATTTT

d_call: TRBD1
clone_size: once
v_call: TRBV7-2
j_call: TRBJ1-5
cdr3_aa: CASSPRTGNSNQPQHF
cdr3_nt: TGTGCCAGCAGCCCCCGGACAGGGAATAGCAATCAGCCCCAGCATTTT

d_call: NA
clone_size: NA
v_call: TRBV28
j_call: TRBJ2-1
cdr3_aa: CASSTGRLGGYNEQFF
cdr3_nt: TGTGCCAGCAGTACCGGAAGGCTGGGGGGTTACAATGAGCAGTTCTTC

d_call: TRBD1
clone_size: NA
v_call: TRBV5-1
j_call: TRBJ2-7
cdr3_aa: CASSSQGQGAYEQYF
cdr3_nt: TGCGCCAGCAGTTCCCAGGGACAGGGAGCCTACGAGCAGTACTTC

d_call: TRBD1
clone_size: NA
v_call: TRBV5-1
j_call: TRBJ2-7
cdr3_aa: CASSSTGTGRYEQYF
cdr3_nt: TGCGCCAGCAGTTCCACCGGGACAGGGCGATACGAGCAGTACTTC

d_call: NA
clone_size: NA
v_call: TRBV28
j_call: TRBJ2-4
cdr3_aa: CASSSIRLNLAKNIQYF
cdr3_nt: TGTGCCAGCAGCTCCATAAGACTTAATTTAGCCAAAAACATTCAGTACTTC

d_call: NA
clone_size: NA
v_call: TRBV21-1
j_call: TRBJ1-5
cdr3_aa: CASRRNRGVYSNQPQHF
cdr3_nt: TGTGCCAGCAGGAGGAACAGGGGCGTCTATAGCAATCAGCCCCAGCATTTT

d_call: NA
clone_size: NA
v_call: TRBV5-3
j_call: TRBJ2-7
cdr3_aa: CARSRLRTLPGEQYF
cdr3_nt: TGTGCCAGAAGCCGTCTGCGGACTCTCCCGGGGGAGCAGTACTTC

d_call: TRBD2
clone_size: NA
v_call: TRBV7-3
j_call: TRBJ2-2
cdr3_aa: CASSLGGGAGELFF
cdr3_nt: TGTGCCAGCAGCTTGGGGGGGGGAGCCGGGGAGCTGTTTTTT

d_call: NA
clone_size: few
v_call: TRBV6-5
j_call: TRBJ1-1
cdr3_aa: CASSTSGDTEAFF
cdr3_nt: TGTGCCAGCAGTACCAGCGGGGACACTGAAGCTTTCTTT

d_call: NA
clone_size: NA
v_call: TRBV5-1
j_call: TRBJ1-1
cdr3_aa: CASSLTGGGLEAFF
cdr3_nt: TGCGCCAGCAGCTTAACGGGGGGAGGGCTTGAAGCTTTCTTT

d_call: NA
clone_size: NA
v_call: TRBV10-3
j_call: TRBJ1-4
cdr3_aa: CAISDPNRVPNEKLFF
cdr3_nt: TGTGCCATCAGTGACCCGAACAGGGTCCCTAATGAAAAACTGTTTTTT

d_call: NA
clone_size: NA
v_call: TRBV28
j_call: TRBJ2-3
cdr3_aa: CASSSSDTQYF
cdr3_nt: TGTGCCAGCAGTTCCTCGGATACGCAGTATTTT

d_call: NA
clone_size: NA
v_call: TRBV7-3
j_call: TRBJ2-2
cdr3_aa: CASSLGTGKKPRSNTGELFF
cdr3_nt: TGTGCCAGCAGCTTAGGTACAGGGAAAAAGCCGCGATCGAACACCGGGGAGCTGTTTTTT

d_call: TRBD1
clone_size: NA
v_call: TRBV7-9
j_call: TRBJ1-1
cdr3_aa: CASSFLTGGIGTEAFF
cdr3_nt: TGTGCCAGCAGCTTTTTGACAGGGGGCATTGGCACTGAAGCTTTCTTT

d_call: NA
clone_size: NA
v_call: TRBV21-1
j_call: TRBJ2-4
cdr3_aa: CASSKHLRGKNIQYF
cdr3_nt: TGTGCCAGCAGCAAACATTTACGGGGCAAAAACATTCAGTACTTC

d_call: NA
clone_size: once
v_call: TRBV28
j_call: TRBJ1-5
cdr3_aa: CASREGEWQPQHF
cdr3_nt: TGTGCCAGCAGAGAGGGAGAGTGGCAGCCCCAGCATTTT

d_call: NA
clone_size: NA
v_call: TRBV7-9
j_call: TRBJ2-3
cdr3_aa: CASSLQGPSGTQYF
cdr3_nt: TGTGCCAGCAGCTTGCAGGGGCCCTCAGGTACGCAGTATTTT

d_call: TRBD2
clone_size: NA
v_call: TRBV5-1
j_call: TRBJ2-1
cdr3_aa: CASSGGRANEQFF
cdr3_nt: TGCGCCAGCAGTGGCGGGAGGGCCAATGAGCAGTTCTTC

d_call: NA
clone_size: NA
v_call: TRBV29-1
j_call: TRBJ2-7
cdr3_aa: CSVVGLSYEQYF
cdr3_nt: TGCAGCGTTGTGGGCCTTTCCTACGAGCAGTACTTC

d_call: TRBD2
clone_size: NA
v_call: TRBV18
j_call: TRBJ2-3
cdr3_aa: CASSPDRGALGLADPTSTDTQYF
cdr3_nt: TGTGCCAGCTCACCAGATCGGGGGGCACTAGGACTAGCGGATCCGACTAGCACAGATACGCAGTATTTT

d_call: TRBD1
clone_size: NA
v_call: TRBV4-2
j_call: TRBJ2-7
cdr3_aa: CASSQDLTGGNEQYF
cdr3_nt: TGTGCCAGCAGCCAAGACTTGACAGGGGGCAACGAGCAGTACTTC